A selection of T cell receptor beta chains follows, all from one sample in a study of CD8 T cells in ankylosing spondylitis. TCRdb analysed the 5' RACE reads with MiXCR anew, one entry per CDR3 protein. Of around 220,000 distinct CDR3 sequences in the sample, over 9.5% were seen once. Sequencing input: blood, either unsorted or a sorted T cell fraction (not recorded which). The source of these receptors is a male donor with ankylosing spondylitis or in good health (not recorded which). Both conserved end residues are part of each CDR3. D genes are given only for firm matches. The size field is filled for only some rows; it gives once, few, many or a size class.

d_call	j_call	clone_size	v_call	cdr3_nt	cdr3_aa
NA	TRBJ2-7	many	TRBV6-6	TGTGCCAGCGGGACGGAGACCTACGAGCAGTACTTC	CASGTETYEQYF
NA	TRBJ2-2	many	TRBV7-6	TGTGCCAGCAGCTTAACTGTCCTAGGGGCGAACACCGGGGAGCTGTTTTTT	CASSLTVLGANTGELFF
NA	TRBJ2-3	few	TRBV7-3	TGTGCCAGCAGCCCCCAGGCTAGCACAGATACGCAGTATTTT	CASSPQASTDTQYF
TRBD1	TRBJ2-3	many	TRBV29-1	TGCAGCGGAGTGGGACAGGGAAAAGCAGATACGCAGTATTTT	CSGVGQGKADTQYF
NA	TRBJ2-3	many	TRBV7-3	TGTGCCAGCAGCCCGCCCGGGGCGGTTACGCAGTATTTT	CASSPPGAVTQYF
NA	TRBJ2-5	many	TRBV6-5	TGTGCCAGCAGTTACGATTCTCTACAAGAGACCCAGTACTTC	CASSYDSLQETQYF
TRBD1	TRBJ2-2	many	TRBV5-1	TGCGCCAGCAGCTTGGCGACAGGGGGCACCGGGGAGCTGTTTTTT	CASSLATGGTGELFF
NA	TRBJ2-3	NA	TRBV30	TGTGCCGGGGGAGGAGATACGCAGTATTTT	CAGGGDTQYF
NA	TRBJ2-7	many	TRBV15	TGTGCCACCAGCAGGGACATTCGATACGAGCAGTACTTC	CATSRDIRYEQYF
TRBD2	TRBJ2-1	NA	TRBV7-2	TGTGCCAGCGTTCCTCAACTAGCGGGGGGCAATGAGCAGTTCTTC	CASVPQLAGGNEQFF
TRBD2	TRBJ2-1	many	TRBV2	TGTGCCAGCAAAACTAGCGGGGGACGATTGGGCAATGAGCAGTTCTTC	CASKTSGGRLGNEQFF
NA	TRBJ1-4	many	TRBV29-1	TGCAGCGTTCAGACAGGTGAAAAACTGTTTTTT	CSVQTGEKLFF
NA	TRBJ2-3	many	TRBV5-1	TGCGCCAGCAGCTTGGGGGTAGGGGTCGATACGCAGTATTTT	CASSLGVGVDTQYF
NA	TRBJ1-1	few	TRBV7-9	TGTGCCAGCAGCTTGTCAGGGGCGGTTGAAGCTTTCTTT	CASSLSGAVEAFF
NA	TRBJ2-2	few	TRBV5-5	TGTGCCAGCAGCTGGACGGAGAACACCGGGGAGCTGTTTTTT	CASSWTENTGELFF
NA	TRBJ2-3	NA	TRBV12-3/TRBV12-4	TGTGCCAGCAGCCCTGTCGATATAGGAGATACGCAGTATTTT	CASSPVDIGDTQYF
NA	TRBJ1-4	many	TRBV27	TGTGCCAGCAGGATAGACAGATCTAATGAAAAACTGTTTTTT	CASRIDRSNEKLFF
NA	TRBJ1-2	many	TRBV12-3/TRBV12-4	TGTGCCACCCACCTTGAGGACCTGCCTCGGTATGGCTACACCTTC	CATHLEDLPRYGYTF
NA	TRBJ1-6	few	TRBV3-1	TGTGCCAGCAGCCTTGGGACGGGGGTGGATTCACCCCTCCACTTT	CASSLGTGVDSPLHF
NA	TRBJ2-2	many	TRBV20-1	TGCAGTGCTAGAGATGCGAGCGGGACCGGGGAGCTGTTTTTT	CSARDASGTGELFF
TRBD1	TRBJ2-7	many	TRBV29-1	TGCAGCGCAAAAAAGGGGACAGGGCGAATCGAGCAGTACTTC	CSAKKGTGRIEQYF
TRBD1	TRBJ2-4	NA	TRBV5-5	TGTGCCAGCAGCCCACCCAGGGGACAGAACATAGCCAAAAACATTCAGTACTTC	CASSPPRGQNIAKNIQYF
NA	TRBJ2-2	few	TRBV5-1	TGCGCCAGCAGCTTGGACGGACAAACGAACACCGGGGAGCTGTTTTTT	CASSLDGQTNTGELFF
TRBD1	TRBJ2-7	many	TRBV28	TGTGCCAGCAGTCTCCGGGACAGGGCCTACGAGCAGTACTTC	CASSLRDRAYEQYF
TRBD1	TRBJ1-5	many	TRBV7-9	TGTGCCAGCAGCCTTGGACAGGGCTACAATCAGCCCCAGCATTTT	CASSLGQGYNQPQHF
NA	TRBJ2-1	once	TRBV7-3	TGTGCCAGCAGCTTAAACCCGACTGCAGAAGAGCAGTTCTTC	CASSLNPTAEEQFF
TRBD1	TRBJ2-3	few	TRBV24-1	TGTGCCACCAGCCCTACAGGGATCAGGGGGCAGGATACGCAGTATTTT	CATSPTGIRGQDTQYF
TRBD1	TRBJ2-1	many	TRBV5-1	TGCGCCAGCAGCTTACAGGGGGCAGGGTACAATGAGCAGTTCTTC	CASSLQGAGYNEQFF
TRBD2	TRBJ2-1	many	TRBV9	TGTGCCAGCAGCGTTTTCCCCGGGGGGGCCTGGGAGCAGTTCTTC	CASSVFPGGAWEQFF
TRBD1	TRBJ2-7	few	TRBV30	TGTGCCTGGAGTCCCGGACAGGGATTATCCTACGAGCAGTACTTC	CAWSPGQGLSYEQYF
NA	TRBJ1-5	many	TRBV7-9	TGTGCCAGCAGCCCCAGCGAGTCCCAGCCCCAGCATTTT	CASSPSESQPQHF
NA	TRBJ1-1	many	TRBV5-1	TGCGCCAGCGAGAATGGAGGCGGCAACACTGAAGCTTTCTTT	CASENGGGNTEAFF
NA	TRBJ1-1	few	TRBV20-1	TGCAGTGCGGAGGTTAGGACTGAAGCTTTCTTT	CSAEVRTEAFF
NA	TRBJ1-1	many	TRBV5-1	TGCGCCAGCAGCCCCCAAACCGTGGGGGCAAACACTGAAGCTTTCTTT	CASSPQTVGANTEAFF
NA	TRBJ2-2	many	TRBV5-1	TGCGCCAGCAGCTTGTTCGAGATGGGAAGTGGCACCGGGGAGCTGTTTTTT	CASSLFEMGSGTGELFF
TRBD2	TRBJ2-1	NA	TRBV24-1	TGTGCCACCAGTGATCTACCCGGTAGCGGGGCAAGCTCCTACAATGAGCAGTTCTTC	CATSDLPGSGASSYNEQFF
NA	TRBJ1-5	many	TRBV12-3/TRBV12-4	TGTGCCAGCAGTTTATCCGGGGAGGGTCAGCCCCAGCATTTT	CASSLSGEGQPQHF
TRBD2	TRBJ2-1	many	TRBV7-2	TGTGCCAGCAGCCCGGGACTAGACTACAATGAGCAGTTCTTC	CASSPGLDYNEQFF
NA	TRBJ2-3	NA	TRBV5-4	TGTGCCAGCAGCTACCAGGGCAGCACAGATACGCAGTATTTT	CASSYQGSTDTQYF
NA	TRBJ2-1	many	TRBV20-1	TGCAGTGCTAGTAACCCCAGTGAGCAGTTCTTC	CSASNPSEQFF